Shown below are 2 T cell receptor beta chains from a single sample sequenced in a study of blood T cell repertoires in COVID-19. Profiling relied on immunoSEQ multiplex PCR, and the TCRdb table lists in-frame clones only, not all of them. There are some 320,000 clones in the sample; around 87% occur only once, and 5.3% lies in the top ten. Sequences were obtained from PBMCs or T cells enriched from blood (not recorded which). All receptors derive from a woman younger than 45 who had recovered from COVID-19.

V and J are TRBV28 and TRBJ1-5; TRBD1 is a possible D gene (6 bases). V lost 9 bases and J 3 bases, leaving 18 bases between the germline ends. The CDR3 is 15 amino acids. CDR1 and CDR2 from the germline V gene are MDHEN and SYDVKM. CDR3 DNA sequence: TGTGCCAGTCTTGGCGGACAGCTCTACAATCAGCCCCAGCATTTT. Amino acids: CASLGGQLYNQPQHF. Complete variable domain (other parts from reference TRBV28 and TRBJ1-5): DVKVTQSSRYLVKRTGEKVFLECVQDMDHENMFWYRQDPGLGLRLIYFSYDVKMKEKGDIPEGYSVSREKKERFSLILESASTNQTSMYLCASLGGQLYNQPQHFGDGTRLSIL.

The chain recombines TRBV19 with TRBJ1-6; D perhaps matches TRBD1 (5 bases). The CDR3 spans 15 residues. V was pared by 5 bases and J by 13 bases, with 21 bases between. Germline CDR1 and CDR2: LNHDA and SQIVND (reference sequence). In DNA form, the CDR3 reads TGTGCCAGTAGTCTCGCCAGGGTGCCCCGGGGGCCCCTCCACTTT. This codes for CASSLARVPRGPLHF. Using reference TRBV19 and TRBJ1-6 for the parts outside the CDR3, the full variable domain is DGGITQSPKYLFRKEGQNVTLSCEQNLNHDAMYWYRQDPGQGLRLIYYSQIVNDFQKGDIAEGYSVSREKKESFPLTVTSAQKNPTAFYLCASSLARVPRGPLHFGNGTRLTVT.